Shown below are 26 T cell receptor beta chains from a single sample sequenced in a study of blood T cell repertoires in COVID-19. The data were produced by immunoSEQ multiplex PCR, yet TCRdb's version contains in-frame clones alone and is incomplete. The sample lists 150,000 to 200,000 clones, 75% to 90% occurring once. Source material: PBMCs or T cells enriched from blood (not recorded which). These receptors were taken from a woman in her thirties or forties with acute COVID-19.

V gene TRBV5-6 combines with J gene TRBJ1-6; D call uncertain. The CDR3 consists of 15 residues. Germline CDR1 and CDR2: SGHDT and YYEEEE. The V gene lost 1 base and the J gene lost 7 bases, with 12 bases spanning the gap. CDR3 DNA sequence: TGTGCCAGCAGCTTGCCGCAGGCGAACAATTCACCCCTCCACTTT. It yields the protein CASSLPQANNSPLHF.

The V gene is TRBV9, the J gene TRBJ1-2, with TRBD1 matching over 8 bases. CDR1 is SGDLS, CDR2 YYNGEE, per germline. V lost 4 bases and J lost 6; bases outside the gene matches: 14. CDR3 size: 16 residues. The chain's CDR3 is CASSRHPGQGADGYTF. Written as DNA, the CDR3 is TGTGCCAGCAGCCGGCACCCTGGGCAGGGGGCGGATGGCTACACCTTC. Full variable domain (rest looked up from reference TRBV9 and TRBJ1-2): DSGVTQTPKHLITATGQRVTLRCSPRSGDLSVYWYQQSLDQGLQFLIQYYNGEERAKGNILERFSAQQFPDLHSELNLSSLELGDSALYFCASSRHPGQGADGYTFGSGTRLTVV.

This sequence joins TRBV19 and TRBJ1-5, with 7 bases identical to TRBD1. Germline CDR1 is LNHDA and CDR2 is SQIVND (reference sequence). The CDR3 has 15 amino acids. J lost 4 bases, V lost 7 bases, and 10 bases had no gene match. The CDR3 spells CASKEMTGPNQPQHF. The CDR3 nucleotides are TGTGCCAGTAAGGAGATGACAGGGCCTAATCAGCCCCAGCATTTT.

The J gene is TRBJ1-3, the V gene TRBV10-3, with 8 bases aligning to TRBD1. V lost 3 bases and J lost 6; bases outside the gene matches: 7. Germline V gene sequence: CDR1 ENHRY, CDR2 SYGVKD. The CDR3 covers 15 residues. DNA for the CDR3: TGTGCCATCAGTGAACACCGGGACAGGTTAAACACCATATATTTT. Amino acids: CAISEHRDRLNTIYF.

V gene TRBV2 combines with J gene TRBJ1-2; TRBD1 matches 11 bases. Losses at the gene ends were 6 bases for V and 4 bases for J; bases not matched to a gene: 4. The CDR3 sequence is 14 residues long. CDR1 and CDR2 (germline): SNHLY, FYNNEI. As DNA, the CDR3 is TGTGCCAGCAGCCAGGACAGGGGGCTCTATGGCTACACCTTC. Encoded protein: CASSQDRGLYGYTF. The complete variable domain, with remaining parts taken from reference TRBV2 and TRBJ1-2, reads EPEVTQTPSHQVTQMGQEVILRCVPISNHLYFYWYRQILGQKVEFLVSFYNNEISEKSEIFDDQFSVERPDGSNFTLKIRSTKLEDSAMYFCASSQDRGLYGYTFGSGTRLTVV.

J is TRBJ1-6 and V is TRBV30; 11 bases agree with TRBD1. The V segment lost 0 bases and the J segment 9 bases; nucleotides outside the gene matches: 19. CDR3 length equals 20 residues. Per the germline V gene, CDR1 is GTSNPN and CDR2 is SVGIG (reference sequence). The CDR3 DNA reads TGTGCCTGGAGTGTGTCCAGTCTTCTCTCGGACAGGGGGCTAAGTTCACCCCTCCACTTT. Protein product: CAWSVSSLLSDRGLSSPLHF.

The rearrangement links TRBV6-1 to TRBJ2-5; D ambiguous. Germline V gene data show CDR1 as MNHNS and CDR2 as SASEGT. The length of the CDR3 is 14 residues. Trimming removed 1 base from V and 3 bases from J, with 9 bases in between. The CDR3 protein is CASSEDGYEETQYF. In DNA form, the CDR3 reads TGTGCCAGCAGTGAAGACGGTTATGAAGAGACCCAGTACTTC.

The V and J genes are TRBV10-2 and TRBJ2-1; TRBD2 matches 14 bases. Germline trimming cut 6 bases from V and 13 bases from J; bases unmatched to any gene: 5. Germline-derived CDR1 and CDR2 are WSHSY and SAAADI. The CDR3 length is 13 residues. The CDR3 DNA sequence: TGCGCCAGCAGAGGGACTAGCGGGAGCGGACAGTTCTTC. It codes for CASRGTSGSGQFF.

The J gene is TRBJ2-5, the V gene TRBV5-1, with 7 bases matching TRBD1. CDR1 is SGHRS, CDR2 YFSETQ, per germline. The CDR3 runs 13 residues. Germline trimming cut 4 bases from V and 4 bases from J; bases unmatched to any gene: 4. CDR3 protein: CASSIQGLETQYF. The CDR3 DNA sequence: TGCGCCAGCAGCATACAGGGGCTAGAGACCCAGTACTTC.

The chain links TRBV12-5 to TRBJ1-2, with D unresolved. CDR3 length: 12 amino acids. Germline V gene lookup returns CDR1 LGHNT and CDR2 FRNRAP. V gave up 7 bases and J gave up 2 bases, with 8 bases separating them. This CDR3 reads CASASSNYGYTF. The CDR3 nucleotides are TGTGCTAGTGCCTCGTCGAACTATGGCTACACCTTC.

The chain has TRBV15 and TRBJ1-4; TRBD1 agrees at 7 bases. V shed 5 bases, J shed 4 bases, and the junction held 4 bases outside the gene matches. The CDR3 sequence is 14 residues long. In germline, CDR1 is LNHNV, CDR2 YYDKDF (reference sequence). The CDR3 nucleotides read TGTGCCACCAGCGGGACAGCGATTAATGAAAAACTGTTTTTT. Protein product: CATSGTAINEKLFF. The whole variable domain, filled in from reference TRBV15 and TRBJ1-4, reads DAMVIQNPRYQVTQFGKPVTLSCSQTLNHNVMYWYQQKSSQAPKLLFHYYDKDFNNEADTPDNFQSRRPNTSFCFLDIRSPGLGDTAMYLCATSGTAINEKLFFGSGTQLSVL.

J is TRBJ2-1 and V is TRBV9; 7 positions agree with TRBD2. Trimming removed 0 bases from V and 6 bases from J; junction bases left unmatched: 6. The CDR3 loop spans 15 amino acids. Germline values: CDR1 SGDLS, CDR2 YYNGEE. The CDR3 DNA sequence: TGTGCCAGCAGCGTAGATTGGGGGAGGGGCAATGAGCAGTTCTTC. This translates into CASSVDWGRGNEQFF.

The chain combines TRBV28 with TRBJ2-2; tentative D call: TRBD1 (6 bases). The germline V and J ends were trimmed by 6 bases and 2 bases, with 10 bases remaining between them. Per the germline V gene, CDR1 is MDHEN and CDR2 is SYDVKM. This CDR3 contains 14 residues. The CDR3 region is CASRRTANTGELFF. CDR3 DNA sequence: TGTGCCAGCAGAAGGACAGCTAACACCGGGGAGCTGTTTTTT.

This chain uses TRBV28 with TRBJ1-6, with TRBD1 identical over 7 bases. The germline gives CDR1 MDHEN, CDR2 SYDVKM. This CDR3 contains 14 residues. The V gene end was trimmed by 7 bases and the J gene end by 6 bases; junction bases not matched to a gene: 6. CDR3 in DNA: TGTGCCAGCACCCCCGGGACAGCTAATTCACCCCTCCACTTT. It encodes CASTPGTANSPLHF. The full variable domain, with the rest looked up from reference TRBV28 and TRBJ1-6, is DVKVTQSSRYLVKRTGEKVFLECVQDMDHENMFWYRQDPGLGLRLIYFSYDVKMKEKGDIPEGYSVSREKKERFSLILESASTNQTSMYLCASTPGTANSPLHFGNGTRLTVT.

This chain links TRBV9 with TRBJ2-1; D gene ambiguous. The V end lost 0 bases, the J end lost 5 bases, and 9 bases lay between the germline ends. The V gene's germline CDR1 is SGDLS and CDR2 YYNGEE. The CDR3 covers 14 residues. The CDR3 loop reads CASSVDTPNNEQFF. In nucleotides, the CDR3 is TGTGCCAGCAGCGTAGATACACCCAACAATGAGCAGTTCTTC.

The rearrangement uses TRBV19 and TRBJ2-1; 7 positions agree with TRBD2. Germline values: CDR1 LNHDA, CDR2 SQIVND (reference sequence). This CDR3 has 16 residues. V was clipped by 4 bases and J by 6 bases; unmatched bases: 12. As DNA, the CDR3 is TGTGCCAGTAGTAAGGGAGGCGGGAGAATGGCCAATGAGCAGTTCTTC. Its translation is CASSKGGGRMANEQFF.

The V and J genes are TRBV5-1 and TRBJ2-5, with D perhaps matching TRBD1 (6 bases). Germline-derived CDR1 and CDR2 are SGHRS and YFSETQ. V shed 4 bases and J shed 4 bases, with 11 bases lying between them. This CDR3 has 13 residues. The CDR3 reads CASSHSDRETQYF. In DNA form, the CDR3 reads TGCGCCAGCAGCCATTCGGACAGAGAGACCCAGTACTTC.

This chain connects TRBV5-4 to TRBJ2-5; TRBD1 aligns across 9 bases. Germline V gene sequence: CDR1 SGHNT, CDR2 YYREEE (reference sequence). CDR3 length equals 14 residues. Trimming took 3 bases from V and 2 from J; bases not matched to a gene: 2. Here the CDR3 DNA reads TGTGCCAGCAGCTGGGGGACAGGGCAAGAGACCCAGTACTTC. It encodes CASSWGTGQETQYF.

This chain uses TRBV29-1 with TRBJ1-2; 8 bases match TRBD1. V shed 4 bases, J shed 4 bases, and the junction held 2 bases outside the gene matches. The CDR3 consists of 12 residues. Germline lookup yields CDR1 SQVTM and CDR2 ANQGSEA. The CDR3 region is CSVGQGSYGYTF. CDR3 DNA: TGCAGCGTTGGACAGGGGTCCTATGGCTACACCTTC.

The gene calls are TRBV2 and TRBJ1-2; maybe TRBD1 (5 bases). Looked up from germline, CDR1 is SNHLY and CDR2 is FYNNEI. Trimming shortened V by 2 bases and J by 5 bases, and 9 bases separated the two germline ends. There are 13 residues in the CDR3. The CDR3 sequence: CASSEQGLYGYTF. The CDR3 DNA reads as TGTGCCAGCAGTGAACAGGGTTTGTATGGCTACACCTTC.

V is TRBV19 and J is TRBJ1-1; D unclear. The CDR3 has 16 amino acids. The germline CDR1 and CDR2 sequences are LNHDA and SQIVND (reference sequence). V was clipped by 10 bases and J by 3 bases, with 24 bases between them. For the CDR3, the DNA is TGTGCCACCCCGACGGGTACAGCCGAGAGGGACACTGAAGCTTTCTTT. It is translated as CATPTGTAERDTEAFF.

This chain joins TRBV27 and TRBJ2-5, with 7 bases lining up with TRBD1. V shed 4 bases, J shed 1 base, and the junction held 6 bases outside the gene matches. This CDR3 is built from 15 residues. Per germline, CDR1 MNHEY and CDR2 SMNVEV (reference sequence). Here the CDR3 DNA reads TGTGCCAGCAGTTCCACCGGGACAGCCCAAGAGACCCAGTACTTC. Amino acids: CASSSTGTAQETQYF.

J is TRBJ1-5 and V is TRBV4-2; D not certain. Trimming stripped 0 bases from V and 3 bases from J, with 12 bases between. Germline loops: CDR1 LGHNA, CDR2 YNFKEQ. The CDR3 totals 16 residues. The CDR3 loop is CASSQDLRGINQPQHF. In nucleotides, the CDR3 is TGTGCCAGCAGCCAAGATCTGCGCGGAATCAATCAGCCCCAGCATTTT.

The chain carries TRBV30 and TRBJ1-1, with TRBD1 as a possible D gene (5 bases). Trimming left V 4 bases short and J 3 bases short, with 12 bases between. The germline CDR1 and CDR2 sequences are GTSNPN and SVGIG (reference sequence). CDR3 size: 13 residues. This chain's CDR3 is CAWTGQGDTEAFF. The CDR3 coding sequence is TGTGCCTGGACCGGCCAAGGGGACACTGAAGCTTTCTTT.

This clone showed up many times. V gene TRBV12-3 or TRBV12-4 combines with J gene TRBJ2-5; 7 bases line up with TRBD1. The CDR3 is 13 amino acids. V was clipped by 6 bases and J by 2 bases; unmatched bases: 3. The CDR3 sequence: CASRNRGQETQYF. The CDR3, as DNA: TGTGCCAGCAGAAACAGGGGTCAAGAGACCCAGTACTTC.

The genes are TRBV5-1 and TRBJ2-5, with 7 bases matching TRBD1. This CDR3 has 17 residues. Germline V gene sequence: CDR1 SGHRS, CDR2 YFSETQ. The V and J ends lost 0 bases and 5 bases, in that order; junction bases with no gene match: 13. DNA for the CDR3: TGCGCCAGCAGCTTGGGGTACAGGGGTACCACGGTCGAGACCCAGTACTTC. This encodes CASSLGYRGTTVETQYF.